The clone carrying this TCR beta chain appeared once. Antigen unknown. This CDR3 has 15 residues. The germline V and J ends were trimmed by 3 bases and 12 bases, with 20 bases remaining between them. Germline assignment: CDR1 SGHTA and CDR2 FQGNSA. TCRdb reprocessed the reads via MiXCR and lists one record per CDR3 protein. This table holds around 540,000 distinct CDR3 sequences, around 30% found once. This sample was included in a study of T cell repertoires in cytomegalovirus infection. Study overall: Well-studied HLA-B-restricted epitopes and recently identified HLA-C-restricted epitopes of CMV were both used in the study. Both CMV infection and a matching HLA type were indicated by public TCR beta signatures.

Study conclusions and caveats: In two of eight donors, the top clonotype was HLA-C-restricted CMV-specific. There were carriers of CMV plus the relevant HLA, and cumulative public TCR beta family frequency identified them.

This chain links TRBV7-2 with TRBJ1-4, with D possibly being TRBD1 (5 bases). This sequence was found in a human donor in good health (CMV status not recorded). Some clones in this sample may be carry-over from other donors' samples. Material: cultured PBMCs, obtained from culture after CMV antigen stimulation. The CDR3 spells CASSLGGDFNAQLFF. CDR3 nucleotides: TGTGCCAGCAGCTTGGGAGGGGACTTTAATGCACAACTGTTTTTT. The full variable domain, completed using reference TRBV7-2 and TRBJ1-4, is GAGVSQSPSNKVTEKGKDVELRCDPISGHTALYWYRQSLGQGLEFLIYFQGNSAPDKSGLPSDRFSAERTGGSVSTLTIQRTQQEDSAVYLCASSLGGDFNAQLFFGSGTQLSVL.